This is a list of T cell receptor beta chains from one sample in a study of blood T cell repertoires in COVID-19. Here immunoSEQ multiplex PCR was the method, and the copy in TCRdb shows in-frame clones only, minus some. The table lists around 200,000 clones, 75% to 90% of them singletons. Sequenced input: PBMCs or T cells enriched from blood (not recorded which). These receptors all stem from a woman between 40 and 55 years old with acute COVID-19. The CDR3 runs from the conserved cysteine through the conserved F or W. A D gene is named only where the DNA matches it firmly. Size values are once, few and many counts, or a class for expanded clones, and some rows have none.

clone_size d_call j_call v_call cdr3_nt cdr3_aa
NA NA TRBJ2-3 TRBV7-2 TGTGCCAGCAGCTTATCCGGGACACTCGACACAGATACGCAGTATTTT CASSLSGTLDTDTQYF
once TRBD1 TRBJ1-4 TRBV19 TGTGCCAGTAGCCCAGGGGGCATTAATGAAAAACTGTTTTTT CASSPGGINEKLFF
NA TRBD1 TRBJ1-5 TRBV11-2 TGTGCCAGCAGCTTAGATCCTGGGACAGGGTACGGCAATCAGCCCCAGCATTTT CASSLDPGTGYGNQPQHF
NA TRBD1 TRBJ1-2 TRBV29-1 TGCAGCGTTGAAATAGGGGGCCCCTTCTATGGCTACACCTTC CSVEIGGPFYGYTF
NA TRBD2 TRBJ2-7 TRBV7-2 TGTGCCAGCAGCCAGACTAGCGGGGGTCATTACGAGCAGTACTTC CASSQTSGGHYEQYF
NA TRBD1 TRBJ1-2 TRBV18 TGTGCCAGCTCACCGGGGGACAGGGGGCGCATCAGGGACTATGGCTACACCTTC CASSPGDRGRIRDYGYTF
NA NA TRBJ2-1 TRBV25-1 TGTGCCAGCAGTAGGCAGGCCCAATTCCCTATCTACAATGAGCAGTTCTTC CASSRQAQFPIYNEQFF
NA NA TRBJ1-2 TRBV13 TGTGCCAGCAGCTTCGGACAGTCACTTAAAATAAACTATGGCTACACCTTC CASSFGQSLKINYGYTF
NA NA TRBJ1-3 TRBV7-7 TGTGCTAGCAGCCCACTTTCGAACTCCTTCAAGGGGCCTGGAAACACCATATATTTT CASSPLSNSFKGPGNTIYF
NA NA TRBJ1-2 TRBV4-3 TGCGCCAGCAGCCAAGATTTTACCGACAGGCCCTATGGCTACACCTTC CASSQDFTDRPYGYTF
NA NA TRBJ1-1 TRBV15 TGTGCCACCAGCAGAGAGCAGGGCACTGAAGCTTTCTTT CATSREQGTEAFF
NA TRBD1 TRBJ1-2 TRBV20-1 TGCAGTGCTTACAGGGGCAGTGGCTACACCTTC CSAYRGSGYTF
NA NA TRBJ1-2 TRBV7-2 TGTGCCAGCAGCCGGACACCACTTTCCTATGGCTACACCTTC CASSRTPLSYGYTF
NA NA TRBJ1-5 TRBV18 TGTGCCAGCACGATCCAGGGATGGGGTCAGCCCCAGCATTTT CASTIQGWGQPQHF
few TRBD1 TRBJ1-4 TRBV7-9 TGTGCCAGCAGCTTATTTGAGGGGGCGCAAGAAAAACTGTTTTTT CASSLFEGAQEKLFF
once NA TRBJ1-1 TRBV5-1 TGCGCCAGCAGCTTCTTAACAGAGAACACTGAAGCTTTCTTT CASSFLTENTEAFF
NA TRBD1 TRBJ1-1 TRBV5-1 TGCGCCAGCAGCTTGGTGGCAGGGGGCGCGAAGACTGAAGCTTTCTTT CASSLVAGGAKTEAFF
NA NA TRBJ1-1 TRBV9 TGTGCCAGCAGCCCTAGAGGGGGGGCGGACACTGAAGCTTTCTTT CASSPRGGADTEAFF
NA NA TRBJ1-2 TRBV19 TGTGCCAGTATAAATTCCAACTATGGCTACACCTTC CASINSNYGYTF
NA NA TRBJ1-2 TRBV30 TGTGCCTGGAGTGGGGCCCTCGGGGTAGTGGGTCAGGGCTACACCTTC CAWSGALGVVGQGYTF
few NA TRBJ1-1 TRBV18 TGTGCCAGCTCACCTTCGACAGTCTTGAACACTGAAGCTTTCTTT CASSPSTVLNTEAFF
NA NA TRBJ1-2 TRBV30 TGTGCCTGGAGTGTTTTCGAGGGATCGGCCTATGGCTACACCTTC CAWSVFEGSAYGYTF
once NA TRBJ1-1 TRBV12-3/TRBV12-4 TGTGCCAGCAGTCCGGGACAGAACACTGAAGCTTTCTTT CASSPGQNTEAFF
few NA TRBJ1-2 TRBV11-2 TGTGCCAGCAGCCCCGGGCAGGGGCCGATCTATGGCTACACCTTC CASSPGQGPIYGYTF
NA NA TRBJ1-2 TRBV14 TGTGCCAGCAGCCAAGACAGGGTCCCTAACTATGGCTACACCTTC CASSQDRVPNYGYTF
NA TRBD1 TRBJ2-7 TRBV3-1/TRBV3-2 TGTGCCAGCAGCCCAAAGGGACAGGGGATTAGCGGGCAGTACTTC CASSPKGQGISGQYF
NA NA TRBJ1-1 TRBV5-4 TGTGCCAGCAGCCCACAGGTGAACACTGAAGCTTTCTTT CASSPQVNTEAFF
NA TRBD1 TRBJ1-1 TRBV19 TGTGCCAGTCTAGACAGGGGGAGCATGAACACTGAAGCTTTCTTT CASLDRGSMNTEAFF
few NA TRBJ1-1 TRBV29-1 TGCAGCGCGGAAAGCAAAACGATGAACACTGAAGCTTTCTTT CSAESKTMNTEAFF
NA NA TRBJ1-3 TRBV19 TGTGCCAGTAAAGGCGGCCCCTCTGGAAACACCATATATTTT CASKGGPSGNTIYF
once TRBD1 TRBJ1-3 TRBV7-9 TGTGCCAGCAGCTCCGGGACAGCCGGAAACACCATATATTTT CASSSGTAGNTIYF
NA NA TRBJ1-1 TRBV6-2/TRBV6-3 TGTGCCAGCAGCCCGACAGTGATGAACACTGAAGCTTTCTTT CASSPTVMNTEAFF
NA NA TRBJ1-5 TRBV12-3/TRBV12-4 TGTGCCAGCAGGCTCGGGATAGGACAGCCCCAGCATTTT CASRLGIGQPQHF
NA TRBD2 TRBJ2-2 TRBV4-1 TGCGCCAGCAGCCAAGGGGGGCTAGCGGGGGTGGGTACCGGGGAGCTGTTTTTT CASSQGGLAGVGTGELFF
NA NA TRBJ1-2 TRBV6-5 TGTGCCAGCAGTTACACGGGCAGGGGCCATGGCTACACCTTC CASSYTGRGHGYTF
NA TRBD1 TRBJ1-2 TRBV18 TGTGCCAGCTCACCACCGGGTCGGGACAGCAATAACTATGGCTACACCTTC CASSPPGRDSNNYGYTF
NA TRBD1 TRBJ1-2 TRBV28 TGTGCCAGCAGTATGGGGACAGCTAACTATGGCTACACCTTC CASSMGTANYGYTF
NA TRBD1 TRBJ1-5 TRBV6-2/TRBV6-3 TGTGCCAGCAGTTACTCGGCCAGGGGGAATCAGCCCCAGCATTTT CASSYSARGNQPQHF
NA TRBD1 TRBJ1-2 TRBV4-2 TGTGCCAGCAGCCAAGAACAGGGAAAGACAGGGGATGATTATGGCTACACCTTC CASSQEQGKTGDDYGYTF
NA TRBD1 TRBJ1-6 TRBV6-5 TGTGCCAGCACGGGACAGGGGAATTCACCCCTCCACTTT CASTGQGNSPLHF
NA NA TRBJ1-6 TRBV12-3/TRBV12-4 TGTGCCAGCAGTTCGCCCGGGCCCCTCCACTTT CASSSPGPLHF
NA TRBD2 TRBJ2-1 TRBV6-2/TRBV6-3 TGTGCCAGCAGCCTAGCGGGGAAAGGGAATGAGCAGTTCTTC CASSLAGKGNEQFF
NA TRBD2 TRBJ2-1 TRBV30 TGTGCCTGGGCAGGAGGGACTAGCGGGGGGGCCTATGAGCAGTTCTTC CAWAGGTSGGAYEQFF
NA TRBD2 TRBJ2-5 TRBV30 TGTGCCTGGAGTGGACTAGCGGGGGGGGCTCCTAAAGAGACCCAGTACTTC CAWSGLAGGAPKETQYF
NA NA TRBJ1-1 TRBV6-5 TGTGCCAGCAGTACGACCCTAGGTGGGACTGAAGCTTTCTTT CASSTTLGGTEAFF
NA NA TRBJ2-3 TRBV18 TGTGCCAGCTCACCACGAGTTGGCACAGATACGCAGTATTTT CASSPRVGTDTQYF
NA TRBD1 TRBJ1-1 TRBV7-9 TGTGCCAGCAGCCGCGTCCCGGGACAGGGGCTGTCCACTGAAGCTTTCTTT CASSRVPGQGLSTEAFF
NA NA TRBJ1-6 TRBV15 TGTGCCACCAGCAGAGATCACAGCTATAATTCACCCCTCCACTTT CATSRDHSYNSPLHF
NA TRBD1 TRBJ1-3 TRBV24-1 TGTGCCACCAGTGATTCGGGACAGGGTAGCTCTGGAAACACCATATATTTT CATSDSGQGSSGNTIYF
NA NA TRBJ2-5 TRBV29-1 TGCAGCATTCCGGGACACATCCCGGGGACCCAGTACTTC CSIPGHIPGTQYF
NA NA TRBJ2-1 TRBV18 TGTGCCAGCTCACCACCTTCCAGATACAATGAGCAGTTCTTC CASSPPSRYNEQFF
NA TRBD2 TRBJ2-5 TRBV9 TGTGCCAGCAGCGTTTCGGGGGGGCATCCCCGCGCAGGCGAGACCCAGTACTTC CASSVSGGHPRAGETQYF
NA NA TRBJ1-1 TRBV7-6 TGTGCCAGCAGCTCCTGGACAGCGCGGGGGACTGAAGCTTTCTTT CASSSWTARGTEAFF